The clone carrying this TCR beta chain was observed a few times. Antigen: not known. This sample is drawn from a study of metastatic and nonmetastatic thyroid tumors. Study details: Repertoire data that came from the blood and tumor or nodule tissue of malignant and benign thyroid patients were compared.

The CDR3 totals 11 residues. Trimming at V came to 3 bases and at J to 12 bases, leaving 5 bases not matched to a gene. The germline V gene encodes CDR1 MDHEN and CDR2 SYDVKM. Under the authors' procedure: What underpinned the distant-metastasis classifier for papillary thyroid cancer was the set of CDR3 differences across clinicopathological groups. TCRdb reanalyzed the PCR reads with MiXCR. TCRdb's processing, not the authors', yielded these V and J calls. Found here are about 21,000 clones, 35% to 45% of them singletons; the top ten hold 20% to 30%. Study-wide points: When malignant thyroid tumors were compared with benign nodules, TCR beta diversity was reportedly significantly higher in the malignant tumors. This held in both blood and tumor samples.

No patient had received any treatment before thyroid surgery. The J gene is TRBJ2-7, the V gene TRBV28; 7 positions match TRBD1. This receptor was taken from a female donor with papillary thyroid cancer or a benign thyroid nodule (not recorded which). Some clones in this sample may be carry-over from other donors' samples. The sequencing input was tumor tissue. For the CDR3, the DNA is TGTGCCAGCAGTTTTCTGGGACAGACGTACTTC. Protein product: CASSFLGQTYF.